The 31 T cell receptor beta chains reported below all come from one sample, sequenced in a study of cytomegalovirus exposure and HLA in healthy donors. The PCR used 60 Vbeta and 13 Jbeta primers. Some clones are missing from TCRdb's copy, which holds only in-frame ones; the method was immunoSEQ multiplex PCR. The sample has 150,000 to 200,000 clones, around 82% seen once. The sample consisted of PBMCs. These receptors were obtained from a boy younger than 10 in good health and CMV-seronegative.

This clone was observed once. In DNA, the CDR3 is TGTGCCAGCAGTCCTACCCCGGGACAGAATTTGCAGTACTTC. Protein product: CASSPTPGQNLQYF. The J gene is TRBJ2-7, the V gene TRBV27; 7 nucleotides line up with TRBD1. The V and J ends lost 5 bases and 9 bases, in that order; junction bases with no gene match: 13. The germline V gene has CDR1 MNHEY and CDR2 SMNVEV (reference sequence). This CDR3 has 14 residues.

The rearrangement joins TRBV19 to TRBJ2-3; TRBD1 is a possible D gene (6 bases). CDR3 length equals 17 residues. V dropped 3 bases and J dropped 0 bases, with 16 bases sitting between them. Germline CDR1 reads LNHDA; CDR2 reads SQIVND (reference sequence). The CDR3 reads CASSIRATGLSTDTQYF. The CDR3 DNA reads TGTGCCAGTAGTATTCGGGCGACAGGCCTTAGCACAGATACGCAGTATTTT. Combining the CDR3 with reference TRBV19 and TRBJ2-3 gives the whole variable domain DGGITQSPKYLFRKEGQNVTLSCEQNLNHDAMYWYRQDPGQGLRLIYYSQIVNDFQKGDIAEGYSVSREKKESFPLTVTSAQKNPTAFYLCASSIRATGLSTDTQYFGPGTRLTVL.

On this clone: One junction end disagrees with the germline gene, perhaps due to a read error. DNA for the CDR3: TGTGTCAGCAGTGTGGACAGGGGGCTAAACTATGGCTACACCTTC. Protein: CVSSVDRGLNYGYTF. The V gene is TRBV6-1, the J gene TRBJ1-2, with 11 nucleotides matching TRBD1. Germline V gives CDR1 MNHNS, CDR2 SASEGT. The CDR3 loop spans 15 amino acids.

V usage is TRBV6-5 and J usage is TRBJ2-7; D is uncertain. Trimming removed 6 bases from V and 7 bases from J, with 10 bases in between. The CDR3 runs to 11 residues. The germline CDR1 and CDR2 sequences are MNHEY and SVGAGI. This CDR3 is CASSHSQEQYF. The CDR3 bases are TGTGCCAGCAGCCACTCTCAAGAGCAGTACTTC.

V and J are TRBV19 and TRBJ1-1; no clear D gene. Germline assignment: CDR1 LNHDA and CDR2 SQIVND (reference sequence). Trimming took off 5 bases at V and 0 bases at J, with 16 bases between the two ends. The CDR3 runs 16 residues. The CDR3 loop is CASSLLPGRVNTEAFF. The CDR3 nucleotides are TGTGCCAGTAGTCTCCTCCCCGGGAGAGTGAACACTGAAGCTTTCTTT.

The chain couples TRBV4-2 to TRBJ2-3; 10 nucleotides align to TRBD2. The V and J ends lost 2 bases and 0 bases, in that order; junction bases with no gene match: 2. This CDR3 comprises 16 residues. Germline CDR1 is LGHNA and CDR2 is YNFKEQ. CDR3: CASSQLAGVSTDTQYF. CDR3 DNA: TGTGCCAGCAGCCAACTAGCGGGAGTCAGCACAGATACGCAGTATTTT.

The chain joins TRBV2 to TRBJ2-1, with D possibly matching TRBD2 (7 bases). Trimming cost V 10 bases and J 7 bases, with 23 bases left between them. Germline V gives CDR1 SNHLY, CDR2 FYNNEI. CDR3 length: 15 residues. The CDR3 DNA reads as TGTGCCAACCTCAAAAGGGGGGGTAACAATAATGAGCAGTTCTTC. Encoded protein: CANLKRGGNNNEQFF. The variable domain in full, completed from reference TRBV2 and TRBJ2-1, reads EPEVTQTPSHQVTQMGQEVILRCVPISNHLYFYWYRQILGQKVEFLVSFYNNEISEKSEIFDDQFSVERPDGSNFTLKIRSTKLEDSAMYFCANLKRGGNNNEQFFGPGTRLTVL.

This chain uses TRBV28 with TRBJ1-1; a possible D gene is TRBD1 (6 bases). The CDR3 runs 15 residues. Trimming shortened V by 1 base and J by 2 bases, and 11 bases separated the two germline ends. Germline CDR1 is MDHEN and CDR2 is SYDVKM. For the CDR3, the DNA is TGTGCCAGCAGTTTATCGAGGGGGGGAAACACTGAAGCTTTCTTT. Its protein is CASSLSRGGNTEAFF.

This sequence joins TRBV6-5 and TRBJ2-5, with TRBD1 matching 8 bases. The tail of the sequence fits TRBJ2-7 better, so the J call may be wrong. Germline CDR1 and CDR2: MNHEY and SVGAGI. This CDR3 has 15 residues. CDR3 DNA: TGTGCCAGCAGTTTTTTCCGGGACAGGTCCTACGAGCAGTACTTC. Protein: CASSFFRDRSYEQYF.

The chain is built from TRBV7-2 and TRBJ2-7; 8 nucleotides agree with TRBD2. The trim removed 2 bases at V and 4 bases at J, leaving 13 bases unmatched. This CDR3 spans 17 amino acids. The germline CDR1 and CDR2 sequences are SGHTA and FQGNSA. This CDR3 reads CASSLFFWGQREYEQYF. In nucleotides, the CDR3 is TGTGCCAGCAGCTTATTCTTCTGGGGGCAGCGGGAGTACGAGCAGTACTTC. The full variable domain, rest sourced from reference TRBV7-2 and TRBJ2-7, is GAGVSQSPSNKVTEKGKDVELRCDPISGHTALYWYRQSLGQGLEFLIYFQGNSAPDKSGLPSDRFSAERTGGSVSTLTIQRTQQEDSAVYLCASSLFFWGQREYEQYFGPGTRLTVT.

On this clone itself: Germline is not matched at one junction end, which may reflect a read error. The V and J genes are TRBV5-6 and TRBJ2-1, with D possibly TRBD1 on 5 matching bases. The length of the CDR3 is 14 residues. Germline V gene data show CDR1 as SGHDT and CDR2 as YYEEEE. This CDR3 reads CAGSSALGVGEQFF. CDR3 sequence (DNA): TGTGCCGGCAGCTCGGCCCTAGGGGTAGGTGAGCAGTTCTTC.

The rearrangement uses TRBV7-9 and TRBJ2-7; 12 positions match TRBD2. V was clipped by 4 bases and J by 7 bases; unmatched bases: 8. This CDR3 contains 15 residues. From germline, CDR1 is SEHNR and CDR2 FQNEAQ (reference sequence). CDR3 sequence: CASSSSLAGGREQYF. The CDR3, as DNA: TGTGCCAGCAGCTCGAGCCTAGCGGGAGGGCGGGAGCAGTACTTC.

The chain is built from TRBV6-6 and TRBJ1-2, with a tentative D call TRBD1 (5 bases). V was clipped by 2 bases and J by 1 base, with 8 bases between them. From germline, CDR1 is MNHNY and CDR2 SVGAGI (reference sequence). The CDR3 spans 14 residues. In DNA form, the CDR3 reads TGTGCCAGCAGTTACAGGAGGGGTAACTATGGCTACACCTTC. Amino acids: CASSYRRGNYGYTF.

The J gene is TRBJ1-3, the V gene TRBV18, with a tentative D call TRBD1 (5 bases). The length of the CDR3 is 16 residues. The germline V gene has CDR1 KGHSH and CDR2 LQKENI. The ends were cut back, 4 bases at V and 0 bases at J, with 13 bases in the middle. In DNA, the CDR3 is TGTGCCAGCTCACGTGGGTTAGGGGACTCTGGAAACACCATATATTTT. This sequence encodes CASSRGLGDSGNTIYF.

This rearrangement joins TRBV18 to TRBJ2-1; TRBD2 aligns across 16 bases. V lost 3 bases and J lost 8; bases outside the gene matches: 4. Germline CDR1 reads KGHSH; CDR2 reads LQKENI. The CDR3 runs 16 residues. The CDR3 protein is CASSPGTSGRADEQFF. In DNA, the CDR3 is TGTGCCAGCTCACCCGGGACTAGCGGGAGGGCCGATGAGCAGTTCTTC.

The CDR3: CASSFSGTGELYGYTF. CDR3 nucleotides: TGTGCCAGCAGTTTCTCCGGGACAGGGGAGTTATATGGCTACACCTTC. The V gene is TRBV28, the J gene TRBJ1-2, with 10 positions matching TRBD1. The germline V gene has CDR1 MDHEN and CDR2 SYDVKM. The J segment lost 5 bases and the V segment lost 3 bases, leaving 9 bases of the junction unmatched. The CDR3 is made up of 16 amino acids.

The CDR3 nucleotides are TGTGCCAGCAGCTTCCGTCATCGGAACACCATATATTTT. Amino acid sequence: CASSFRHRNTIYF. This sequence joins TRBV5-8 and TRBJ1-3; no reliable D call. The CDR3 is 13 residues long. Germline V gene sequence: CDR1 SGHTS, CDR2 YDEGEE. The V and J ends lost 2 bases and 7 bases respectively, with 10 bases between them.

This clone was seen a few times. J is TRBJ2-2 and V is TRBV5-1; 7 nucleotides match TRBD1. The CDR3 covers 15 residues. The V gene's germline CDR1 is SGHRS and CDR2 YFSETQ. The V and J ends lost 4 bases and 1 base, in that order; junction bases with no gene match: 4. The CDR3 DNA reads TGCGCCAGCAGCCCCGGGACAGTGAACACCGGGGAGCTGTTTTTT. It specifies CASSPGTVNTGELFF.

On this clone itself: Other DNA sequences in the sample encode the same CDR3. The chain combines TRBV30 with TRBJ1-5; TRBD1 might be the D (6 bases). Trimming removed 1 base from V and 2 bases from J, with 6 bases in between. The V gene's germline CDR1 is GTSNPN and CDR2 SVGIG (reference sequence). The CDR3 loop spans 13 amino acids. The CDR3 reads CAWSGQGNQPQHF. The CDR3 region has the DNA TGTGCCTGGAGTGGACAGGGCAATCAGCCCCAGCATTTT.

The CDR3 is CASAGAIKGTQYF. DNA for the CDR3: TGTGCTAGTGCTGGGGCAATCAAAGGGACCCAGTACTTC. The chain couples TRBV12-5 to TRBJ2-5; D perhaps matches TRBD1 (5 bases). CDR3 length equals 13 residues. Germline CDR1 reads LGHNT; CDR2 reads FRNRAP. With 7 bases removed from V and 7 bases from J, the gap between germline ends came to 16 bases.

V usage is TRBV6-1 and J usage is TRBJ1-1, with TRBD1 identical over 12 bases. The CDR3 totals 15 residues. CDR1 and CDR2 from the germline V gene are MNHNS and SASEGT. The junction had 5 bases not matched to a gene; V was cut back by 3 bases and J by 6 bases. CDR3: CASSDGTGGDPEAFF. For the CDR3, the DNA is TGTGCCAGCAGTGACGGGACAGGGGGCGACCCTGAAGCTTTCTTT.

The chain's CDR3 is CASSGTARGLGLNEQFF. The CDR3, as DNA: TGTGCCAGCAGCGGCACTGCTAGGGGACTAGGACTCAATGAGCAGTTCTTC. This chain joins TRBV14 and TRBJ2-1, with 8 nucleotides matching TRBD2. The germline CDR1 and CDR2 sequences are SGHDN and FVKESK. This CDR3 has 17 amino acids. V was pared by 5 bases and J by 6 bases, with 15 bases of the junction left unmatched.

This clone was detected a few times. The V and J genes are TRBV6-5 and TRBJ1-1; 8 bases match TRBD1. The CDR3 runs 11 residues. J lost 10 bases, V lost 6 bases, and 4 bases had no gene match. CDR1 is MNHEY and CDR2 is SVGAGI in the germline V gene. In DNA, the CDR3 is TGTGCCAGCAGACGACAGGGGAGAGCTTTCTTT. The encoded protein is CASRRQGRAFF.

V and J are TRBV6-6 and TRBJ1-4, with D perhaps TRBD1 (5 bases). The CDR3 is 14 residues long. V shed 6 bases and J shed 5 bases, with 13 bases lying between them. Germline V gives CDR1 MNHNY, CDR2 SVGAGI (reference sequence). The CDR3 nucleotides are TGTGCCAGCAGGACGACAGCAGGAAATGAAAAACTGTTTTTT. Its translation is CASRTTAGNEKLFF.

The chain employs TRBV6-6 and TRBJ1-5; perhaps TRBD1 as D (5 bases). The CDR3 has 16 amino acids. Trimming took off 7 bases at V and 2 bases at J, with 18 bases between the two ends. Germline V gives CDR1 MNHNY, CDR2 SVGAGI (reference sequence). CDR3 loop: CASTRGRGEGNQPQHF. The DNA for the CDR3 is TGTGCCAGCACGAGGGGACGGGGGGAGGGCAATCAGCCCCAGCATTTT.

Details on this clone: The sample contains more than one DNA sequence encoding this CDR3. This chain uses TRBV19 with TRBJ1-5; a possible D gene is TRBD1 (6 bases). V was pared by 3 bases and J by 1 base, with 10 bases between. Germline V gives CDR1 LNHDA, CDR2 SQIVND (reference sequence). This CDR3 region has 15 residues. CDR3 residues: CASSMNRESNQPQHF. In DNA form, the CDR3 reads TGTGCCAGTAGTATGAACAGGGAGAGCAATCAGCCCCAGCATTTT.

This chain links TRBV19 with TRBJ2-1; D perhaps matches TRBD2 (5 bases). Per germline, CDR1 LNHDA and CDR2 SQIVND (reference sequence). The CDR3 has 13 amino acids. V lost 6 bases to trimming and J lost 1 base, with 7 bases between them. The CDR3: CASREGSYNEQFF. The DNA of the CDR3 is TGTGCCAGTAGAGAGGGATCCTACAATGAGCAGTTCTTC. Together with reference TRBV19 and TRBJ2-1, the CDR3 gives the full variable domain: DGGITQSPKYLFRKEGQNVTLSCEQNLNHDAMYWYRQDPGQGLRLIYYSQIVNDFQKGDIAEGYSVSREKKESFPLTVTSAQKNPTAFYLCASREGSYNEQFFGPGTRLTVL.

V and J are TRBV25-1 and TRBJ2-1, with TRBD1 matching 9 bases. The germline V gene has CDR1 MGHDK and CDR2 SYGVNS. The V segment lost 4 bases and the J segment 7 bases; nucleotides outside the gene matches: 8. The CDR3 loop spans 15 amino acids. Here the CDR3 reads CASSVTGTGTNEQFF. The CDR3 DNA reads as TGTGCCAGCAGTGTCACCGGGACAGGGACAAATGAGCAGTTCTTC.

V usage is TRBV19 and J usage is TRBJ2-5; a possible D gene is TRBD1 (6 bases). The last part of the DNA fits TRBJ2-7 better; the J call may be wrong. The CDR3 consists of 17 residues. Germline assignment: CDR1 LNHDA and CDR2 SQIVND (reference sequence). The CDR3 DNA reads TGTGCCAGTAGTATAGCGGCAACAGGGCAAGGATCCTACGAGCAGTACTTC. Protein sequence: CASSIAATGQGSYEQYF.

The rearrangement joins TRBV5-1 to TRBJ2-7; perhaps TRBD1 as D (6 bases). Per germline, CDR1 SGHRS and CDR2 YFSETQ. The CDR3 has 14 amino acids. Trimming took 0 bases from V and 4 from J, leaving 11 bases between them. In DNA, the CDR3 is TGCGCCAGCAGCTTGGACAGGGTCGGGTACGAGCAGTACTTC. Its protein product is CASSLDRVGYEQYF.

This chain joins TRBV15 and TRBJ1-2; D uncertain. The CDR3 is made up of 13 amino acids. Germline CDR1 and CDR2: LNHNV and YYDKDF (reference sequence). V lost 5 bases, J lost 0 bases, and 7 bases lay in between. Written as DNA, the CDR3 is TGTGCCACCAGCCTGACTACTAACTATGGCTACACCTTC. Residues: CATSLTTNYGYTF.